This T cell receptor (beta chain) came from a study of blood T cell repertoires in COVID-19. At the level of the study: Acute and convalescent COVID-19 specimens originated in the United States, Italy and Spain. In each case, the material was cDNA or gDNA derived from T cells, B-cell-depleted T cells, or PBMCs.

Methods used by the authors: Estimation of nucleated cell counts relied on the amplification of reference gene primers. The protocol was immunoSEQ multiplex PCR, while the TCRdb copy is restricted to in-frame clones and leaves out a portion. The D gene and trimming were derived from the DNA, and the V and J assignments and clone size from that table. The profile covers some 350,000 clones, with about 90% appearing a single time and around 3% taken by the ten largest. Seattle enrolled patients during active infection and tracked them longitudinally. The germline V gene has CDR1 SGHVS and CDR2 FQNEAQ. CDR3 length equals 19 residues. The ends lost 3 bases at V and 10 bases at J; junction bases unmatched: 21.

The TCR originated in a woman aged 25 to 39 with COVID-19, enrolled during active disease. The chain carries TRBV7-8 and TRBJ1-4; TRBD1 agrees at 9 bases. Sequenced: peripheral blood. The DNA of the CDR3 is TGTGCCAGCAGCTTCTCCCGGGACAGGGTAAACCAAGAGGACCGAAAACTGTTTTTT. Its translation is CASSFSRDRVNQEDRKLFF.